Following are 3 T cell receptor beta chains from one sample sequenced in a study of shared clonotypes between healthy human individuals. Assay used: immunoSEQ multiplex PCR; TCRdb lists only in-frame clones, some missing. The data hold 550,000 to 800,000 clones, with about nine tenths observed a single time. The sequenced sample was memory CD8+ T cells from PBMCs. The subset here: CD45RO+ cells pooled with CCR7-negative TemRA cells. These TCRs come from a young man in good health. Some clones in this sample may be carry-over from other donors' samples.

The chain has TRBV9 and TRBJ2-5; TRBD2 might be the D (6 bases). Germline CDR1 and CDR2: SGDLS and YYNGEE. The V gene lost 3 bases and the J gene lost 5 bases, with 20 bases spanning the gap. The CDR3 consists of 16 residues. Here the CDR3 DNA reads TGTGCCAGCAGCGCACCGGTAGCGGCCCCCCGGGAGACCCAGTACTTC. It specifies CASSAPVAAPRETQYF.

The V and J genes are TRBV13 and TRBJ2-2; 8 positions agree with TRBD2. CDR1 is PRHDT, CDR2 FYEKMQ, per germline (reference sequence). The CDR3 totals 15 residues. V gave up 5 bases and J gave up 6 bases; unmatched junction bases: 8. This chain's CDR3 is CASSVLREGAGELFF. The CDR3 DNA sequence: TGTGCCAGCAGCGTACTCCGGGAGGGGGCCGGGGAGCTGTTTTTT.

In its sample, this clone was seen a few times. The chain joins TRBV28 to TRBJ1-1; D is perhaps TRBD1 (6 bases). There are 10 residues in the CDR3. V was cut by 8 bases and J by 9 bases, with 10 bases left in between. Looked up from germline, CDR1 is MDHEN and CDR2 is SYDVKM. CDR3 in DNA: TGTGCCAGCTCCCAGGGGAAAGCTTTCTTT. It yields the protein CASSQGKAFF.